These 28 T cell receptor beta chains were sequenced from one sample in a study of early T cells in non-severe SARS-CoV-2 infection. TCRdb redid the calling of the 5' RACE reads with MiXCR, one entry per CDR3 protein. The sample holds around 98,000 distinct CDR3 sequences, 11% seen once. Sample: whole blood. The receptors were gathered from an adult who was a healthcare worker with PCR-confirmed SARS-CoV-2 infection or an uninfected control (not recorded which).

This clonotype is labeled medium-sized (0.01 to 0.1%). The J gene is TRBJ1-1, the V gene TRBV15, with 7 bases aligning to TRBD1. From germline, CDR1 is LNHNV and CDR2 YYDKDF (reference sequence). The CDR3 spans 14 residues. The J segment lost 7 bases and the V segment lost 4 bases, leaving 9 bases of the junction unmatched. This chain's CDR3 is CATSTELGGHEAFF. The DNA for the CDR3 is TGTGCCACCAGCACAGAACTAGGGGGCCATGAAGCTTTCTTT.

This chain connects TRBV12-3 or TRBV12-4 to TRBJ2-3, with D maybe TRBD1 (6 bases). CDR3 size: 15 residues. Trimming removed 3 bases at V and 7 bases at J, with 17 bases between. CDR3 bases: TGTGCCAGCAGTTTCCAGGGGCCCTCGACTAATACGCAGTATTTT. This translates into CASSFQGPSTNTQYF.

This clonotype was seen more than once but under ten times. V and J are TRBV29-1 and TRBJ1-2, with D unclear. The CDR3 runs 14 residues. The ends were cut back, 2 bases at V and 6 bases at J, with 16 bases in the middle. Germline values: CDR1 SQVTM, CDR2 ANQGSEA. CDR3 nucleotides: TGCAGCGTTGAAATGCTGGCGGCAGGACATGGCTACACCTTC. Its protein product is CSVEMLAAGHGYTF.

This clonotype occurred a few times. The CDR3 bases are TGTGCCAGCAGCTTCGGGACAGGCTCCTACGAGCAGTACTTC. This translates into CASSFGTGSYEQYF. This chain joins TRBV9 and TRBJ2-7; 8 positions agree with TRBD1. V gave up 4 bases and J gave up 0 bases; unmatched junction bases: 3. Germline lookup yields CDR1 SGDLS and CDR2 YYNGEE. The CDR3 sequence is 14 residues long.

A word on this clonotype: Sequence at one end of the junction differs from germline and may be a read error. V is TRBV18 and J is TRBJ2-3, with TRBD2 identical over 13 bases. The V gene's germline CDR1 is KGHSH and CDR2 LQKENI. This CDR3 spans 19 amino acids. CDR3 residues: CARSPWTSGSPSSTDTQYF. The CDR3, as DNA: TGTGCCAGGTCACCCTGGACTAGCGGGAGCCCTAGTAGCACAGATACGCAGTATTTT.

This clonotype turned up a few times. The chain carries TRBV7-8 and TRBJ2-3; 8 nucleotides match TRBD2. The CDR3 runs to 17 residues. Germline lookup yields CDR1 SGHVS and CDR2 FQNEAQ. Trimming at V came to 5 bases and at J to 3 bases, leaving 13 bases not matched to a gene. This CDR3 reads CASSPNSGLVGTDTQYF. In DNA, the CDR3 is TGTGCCAGCAGCCCCAACTCGGGACTAGTGGGGACAGATACGCAGTATTTT.

The chain employs TRBV20-1 and TRBJ2-3, with TRBD1 matching 10 bases. There are 14 residues in the CDR3. V lost 6 bases to trimming and J lost 0 bases; unmatched junction nucleotides: 3. The germline gives CDR1 DFQATT, CDR2 SNEGSKA (reference sequence). The CDR3 sequence: CSARTGGSTDTQYF. The CDR3 coding sequence is TGCAGTGCGAGGACAGGGGGAAGCACAGATACGCAGTATTTT.

The genes are TRBV27 and TRBJ2-3; 12 nucleotides align to TRBD1. The CDR3 loop spans 14 amino acids. Trimming at V came to 6 bases and at J to 6 bases, leaving 4 bases not matched to a gene. Germline CDR1 reads MNHEY; CDR2 reads SMNVEV (reference sequence). The CDR3 sequence: CASRGQGASDTQYF. CDR3 coding DNA: TGTGCCAGCAGGGGACAGGGGGCATCGGATACGCAGTATTTT.

The chain employs TRBV29-1 and TRBJ2-3; the match to TRBD1 covers 8 bases. J lost 4 bases, V lost 3 bases, and 18 bases had no gene match. The CDR3 is 18 amino acids. CDR1 and CDR2 from the germline V gene are SQVTM and ANQGSEA. CDR3 nucleotides: TGCAGCGTTGATCCAGGGCCATATCGGACAGGGCCCCCAGATACGCAGTATTTT. Its translation is CSVDPGPYRTGPPDTQYF.

A few counts support this clonotype. The genes are TRBV30 and TRBJ2-3; D uncertain. Germline V CDR1 and CDR2: GTSNPN, SVGIG (reference sequence). The CDR3 is 10 amino acids. The V end lost 3 bases, the J end lost 6 bases, and 4 bases lay between the germline ends. The CDR3 region is CAWSRDTQYF. The CDR3 DNA reads as TGTGCCTGGAGCCGCGATACGCAGTATTTT.

The table lists this clonotype with many counts. This CDR3 reads CATRQGATYEQYF. CDR3 DNA: TGTGCCACCAGACAGGGAGCAACCTACGAGCAGTACTTC. The V gene is TRBV12-3 or TRBV12-4, the J gene TRBJ2-7, with 7 bases lining up with TRBD1. The CDR3 sequence is 13 residues long. The V segment lost 10 bases and the J segment 2 bases; nucleotides outside the gene matches: 8.

Ten or more counts support this clonotype. The chain couples TRBV21-1 to TRBJ1-2. TRBV21-1 is deemed a pseudogene. The CDR3 runs 17 residues. The CDR3 is CASSKVRAGCRHYGYTF. Here the CDR3 DNA reads TGTGCCAGCAGCAAAGTTAGAGCAGGATGTAGGCACTATGGCTACACCTTC.

This chain links TRBV12-3 or TRBV12-4 with TRBJ2-1; D could derive from TRBD1 or TRBD2 (5 bases each). This CDR3 has 14 amino acids. Trimming stripped 5 bases from V and 8 bases from J, with 16 bases between. CDR3: CASSGQSLGDEQFF. The CDR3 nucleotides are TGTGCCAGCAGTGGGCAAAGCCTGGGGGATGAGCAGTTCTTC.

This clonotype was observed at least ten times. This sequence joins TRBV5-1 and TRBJ1-1, with D unclear. Looked up from germline, CDR1 is SGHRS and CDR2 is YFSETQ. Trimming took 5 bases from V and 5 from J, leaving 19 bases between them. The CDR3 is made up of 15 amino acids. The CDR3 coding sequence is TGCGCCAGCAGAACCGGTGGCTTTCAGGCAACTGAAGCTTTCTTT. This gives the protein CASRTGGFQATEAFF.

This clonotype was detected only a few times. The chain has TRBV7-9 and TRBJ1-1; D remains unclear. The V end was cut by 2 bases, the J end by 1 base, with 8 bases between. The CDR3 covers 14 residues. CDR1 SEHNR and CDR2 FQNEAQ come from the germline V gene (reference sequence). The CDR3 nucleotides read TGTGCCAGCAGCTTAAGTGGGCGGAACACTGAAGCTTTCTTT. Its protein is CASSLSGRNTEAFF. Full variable domain (missing parts from reference TRBV7-9 and TRBJ1-1): DTGVSQNPRHKITKRGQNVTFRCDPISEHNRLYWYRQTLGQGPEFLTYFQNEAQLEKSRLLSDRFSAERPKGSFSTLEIQRTEQGDSAMYLCASSLSGRNTEAFFGQGTRLTVV.

This clonotype has a count of ten or more. The chain is built from TRBV2 and TRBJ1-5; the D gene is possibly TRBD1 (5 bases). This CDR3 comprises 14 residues. Trimming took 4 bases from V and 1 from J, leaving 8 bases between them. Germline V gene sequence: CDR1 SNHLY, CDR2 FYNNEI. The CDR3 DNA reads as TGTGCCAGCAGTGGGGGGTTAAGCAATCAGCCCCAGCATTTT. Its translation: CASSGGLSNQPQHF.

This clonotype was recorded many times. The V gene is TRBV14, the J gene TRBJ2-7, with unresolved D. Germline-derived CDR1 and CDR2 are SGHDN and FVKESK. The CDR3 length is 14 residues. The ends were cut back, 4 bases at V and 1 base at J, with 11 bases in the middle. CDR3 sequence (DNA): TGTGCCAGCAGCCGGCCGGGCAGATCCTACGAGCAGTACTTC. Encoded protein: CASSRPGRSYEQYF.

This clonotype was picked up a small number of times. The genes are TRBV6-4 and TRBJ2-3; D tentatively reads TRBD1 or TRBD2 (5 bases each). The V gene's germline CDR1 is MRHNA and CDR2 SNTAGT. The CDR3 loop spans 15 amino acids. Trimming stripped 4 bases from V and 4 bases from J, with 15 bases between. The CDR3 reads CASSAAGSNSDTQYF. The DNA of the CDR3 is TGTGCCAGCAGTGCGGCAGGGAGTAACTCAGATACGCAGTATTTT.

The rearrangement uses TRBV27 and TRBJ2-7, with a possible D match to TRBD2 (5 bases). Trimming pared 1 base from V and 4 bases from J, leaving 14 bases between. This CDR3 contains 15 residues. Germline CDR1 is MNHEY and CDR2 is SMNVEV (reference sequence). CDR3 nucleotide sequence: TGTGCCAGCAGTTTATACCAGCGGTCGGCGTACGAGCAGTACTTC. This translates into CASSLYQRSAYEQYF.

This clonotype occurred many times. The chain links TRBV5-4 to TRBJ2-3; D unclear. V lost 1 base to trimming and J lost 0 bases, with 15 bases between them. The germline V gene has CDR1 SGHNT and CDR2 YYREEE (reference sequence). This CDR3 region has 17 residues. CDR3 residues: CASSLSTAHLSTDTQYF. In nucleotides, the CDR3 is TGTGCCAGCAGCTTGTCTACAGCCCATCTTAGCACAGATACGCAGTATTTT.

V and J are TRBV2 and TRBJ2-3; 14 bases agree with TRBD2. Trimming took 6 bases from V and 0 from J; bases not matched to a gene: 5. The CDR3 spans 17 residues. Germline values: CDR1 SNHLY, CDR2 FYNNEI. CDR3 DNA sequence: TGTGCCAGCAGCGGGACTAGCGGGAGTGGTAGCACAGATACGCAGTATTTT. Translating gives CASSGTSGSGSTDTQYF.

In this sample, this clonotype turned up many times. The chain carries TRBV27 and TRBJ2-7; the D call may be TRBD1 or TRBD2 (5 bases each). Per germline, CDR1 MNHEY and CDR2 SMNVEV (reference sequence). The CDR3 has 13 amino acids. The V gene lost 6 bases and the J gene lost 2 bases, with 11 bases spanning the gap. CDR3 DNA: TGTGCCAGCAGAGAGAGGGGAACCTACGAGCAGTACTTC. It codes for CASRERGTYEQYF.

This clonotype was seen at least ten times. The gene calls are TRBV19 and TRBJ1-5, with no clear D. V shed 2 bases and J shed 0 bases, with 8 bases lying between them. The germline V gene encodes CDR1 LNHDA and CDR2 SQIVND (reference sequence). This CDR3 is 15 amino acids long. This CDR3 is CASSISEYSNQPQHF. CDR3 DNA: TGTGCCAGTAGTATATCCGAATATAGCAATCAGCCCCAGCATTTT.

This clonotype has ten or more counts. The chain recombines TRBV18 with TRBJ1-6, with 7 positions matching TRBD1. The CDR3 has 15 residues. Germline V CDR1 and CDR2: KGHSH, LQKENI. V shed 4 bases and J 5 bases; nucleotides not matched to a gene: 5. CDR3 DNA: TGTGCCAGCTCACGACAGGGAAAGGATAATTCACCCCTCCACTTT. This encodes CASSRQGKDNSPLHF.

The gene calls are TRBV5-8 and TRBJ2-5, with a tentative D call TRBD1 (5 bases). V was shortened by 0 bases and J by 5 bases, with 14 bases between the two germline ends. There are 15 residues in the CDR3. Germline V lookup: CDR1 SGHTS, CDR2 YDEGEE. CDR3 amino acids: CASSLAGRDSETQYF. Written as DNA, the CDR3 is TGTGCCAGCAGCTTGGCGGGCAGGGATTCTGAGACCCAGTACTTC.

The genes are TRBV11-2 and TRBJ2-1; TRBD2 aligns across 14 bases. V lost 4 bases to trimming and J lost 7 bases; unmatched junction nucleotides: 6. CDR3 length: 16 amino acids. In germline, CDR1 is SGHAT, CDR2 FQNNGV. CDR3: CASSSGLAGGWNEQFF. CDR3 nucleotides: TGTGCCAGCAGCTCAGGACTAGCGGGGGGCTGGAATGAGCAGTTCTTC.

This clonotype was found a few times. The chain couples TRBV7-9 to TRBJ1-1; D not resolved. V lost 1 base and J 4 bases, leaving 10 bases between the germline ends. The CDR3 runs to 14 residues. CDR1 SEHNR and CDR2 FQNEAQ come from the germline V gene (reference sequence). CDR3 sequence reads: CASSLDGLSTEAFF. CDR3 sequence (DNA): TGTGCCAGCAGCTTAGACGGACTGAGCACTGAAGCTTTCTTT.

The sample holds a few counts of this clonotype. V usage is TRBV2 and J usage is TRBJ2-4; D not certain. CDR1 is SNHLY, CDR2 FYNNEI, per germline. V was shortened by 4 bases and J by 2 bases, with 9 bases between the two germline ends. The CDR3 has 14 residues. In DNA form, the CDR3 reads TGTGCCAGCAGTGTGATGCTTTCCAAAAACATTCAGTACTTC. It yields the protein CASSVMLSKNIQYF.